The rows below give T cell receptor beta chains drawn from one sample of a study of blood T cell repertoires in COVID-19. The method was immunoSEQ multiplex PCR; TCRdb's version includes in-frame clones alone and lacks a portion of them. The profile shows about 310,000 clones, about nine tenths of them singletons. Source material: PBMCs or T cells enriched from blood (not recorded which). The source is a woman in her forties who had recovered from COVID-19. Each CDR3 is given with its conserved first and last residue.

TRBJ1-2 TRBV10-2 CASSPGTGINATF
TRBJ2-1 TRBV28 CASSSKRQGFSYNEQFF
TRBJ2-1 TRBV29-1 CSGASEQQFF
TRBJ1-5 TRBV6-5 CASSYRQGVGQPQHF
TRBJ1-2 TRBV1 CTSSQHPQYGYTF
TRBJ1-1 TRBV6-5 CASLGGGEYTEAFF
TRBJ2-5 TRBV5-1 CASSLGNSRETQYF
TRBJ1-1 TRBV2 CASSEGGITEAFF
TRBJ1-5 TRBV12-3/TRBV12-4 CASYPGGNQPQHF
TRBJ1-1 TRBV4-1 CASSVRTWTVNTEAFF
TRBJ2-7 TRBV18 CASSPPQGTYEQYF
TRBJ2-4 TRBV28 CASSHPTLAKNIQYF
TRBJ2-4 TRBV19 CASSMPGEVAKNIQYF
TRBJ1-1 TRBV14 CASSQSWTGKFTEAFF
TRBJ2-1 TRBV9 CASSALQGGNEQFF
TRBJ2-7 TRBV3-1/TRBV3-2 CASSQQTSGGNYEQYF
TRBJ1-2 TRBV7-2 CASSPNGGPYTF
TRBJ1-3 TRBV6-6 CASRDGQSSGNTIYF
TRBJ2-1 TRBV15 CATSRRDSNEQFF
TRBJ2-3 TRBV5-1 CASSPSTDTQYF
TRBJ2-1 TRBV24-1 CATSDLEAGSENEQFF
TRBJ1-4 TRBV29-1 CSVERGEKLFF
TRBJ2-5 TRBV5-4 CASSPGQDIQETQYF
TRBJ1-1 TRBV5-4 CASSFNRGGNTEAFF
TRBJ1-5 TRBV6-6 CASSPGQGPNQPQHF
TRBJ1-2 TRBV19 CASSIDPKGVYGYTF
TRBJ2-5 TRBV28 CASSGTGTGFETQYF
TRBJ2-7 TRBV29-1 CSVDDSYEQYF
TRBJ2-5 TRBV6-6 CASSKGAGIETQYF
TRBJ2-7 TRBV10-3 CAISEYTSGTQSYEQYF
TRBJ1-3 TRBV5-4 CASSLAHSGNTIYF
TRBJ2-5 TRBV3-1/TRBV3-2 CASSQFRRSGRAGGETQYF
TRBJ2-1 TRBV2 CASNSGRVNEQFF
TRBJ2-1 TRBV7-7 CASSLASGGANEQFF
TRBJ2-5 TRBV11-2 CASSLNSRQETQYF
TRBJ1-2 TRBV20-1 CSASPLKDRGGYTF
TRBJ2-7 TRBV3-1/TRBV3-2 CASSQDLGTDEQYF
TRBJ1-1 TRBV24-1 CATSDSEGLNTEAFF
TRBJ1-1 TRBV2 CASRRDLNTEAFF
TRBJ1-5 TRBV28 CASSLGQGWGGSNQPQHF